The 14 T cell receptor beta chains below all came from one sample that was sequenced in a study of blood T cells in healthy people across ages. The use of a sample-barcoded 5' primer and a J-beta primer mix characterized a second PCR of about 7 to 12 cycles. In TCRdb, the 5' RACE reads were re-called with MiXCR into one record per CDR3 protein. This sample has about 1.1 million distinct CDR3 sequences; 35% to 40% occur once, and the top ten carry 10% to 15%. Sequencing was performed on blood. These receptors came from a man aged 18 to 29 in good health.

The chain recombines TRBV25-1 with TRBJ1-2, with D possibly TRBD1 on 5 matching bases. Germline V gene sequence: CDR1 MGHDK, CDR2 SYGVNS. V lost 5 bases and J 8 bases, leaving 12 bases between the germline ends. This CDR3 is 12 amino acids long. CDR3 in amino acids: CASSTGLGGYTF. The CDR3 coding sequence is TGTGCCAGCAGTACAGGATTAGGCGGCTACACCTTC.

This chain joins TRBV4-2 and TRBJ2-1; D possibly corresponds to TRBD2 (5 bases). V was cut by 4 bases and J by 1 base, with 20 bases left in between. The CDR3 extends over 18 amino acids. Germline CDR1 reads LGHNA; CDR2 reads YNFKEQ. The CDR3 sequence: CASSPEGLIRGSYNEQFF. For the CDR3, the DNA is TGTGCCAGCAGCCCAGAAGGGCTAATACGGGGTTCCTACAATGAGCAGTTCTTC.

This clonotype was seen a few times. The chain uses TRBV27 and TRBJ1-6, with unresolved D. Germline CDR1 and CDR2: MNHEY and SMNVEV (reference sequence). The CDR3 has 13 residues. V was cut by 3 bases and J by 5 bases, with 5 bases left in between. This CDR3 is CASSFGDNSPLHF. CDR3 in DNA: TGTGCCAGCAGTTTCGGGGATAATTCACCCCTCCACTTT.

V gene TRBV9 combines with J gene TRBJ1-1, with TRBD1 matching over 9 bases. J gave up 4 bases and V 3 bases, and 16 bases lay outside the gene matches. The germline V gene has CDR1 SGDLS and CDR2 YYNGEE. CDR3 length: 18 amino acids. This chain's CDR3 is CASSEGGTGSKLGTEAFF. CDR3 in DNA: TGTGCCAGCAGCGAGGGCGGGACAGGGTCTAAATTGGGCACTGAAGCTTTCTTT. The variable domain in full, with the rest retrieved from reference TRBV9 and TRBJ1-1, is DSGVTQTPKHLITATGQRVTLRCSPRSGDLSVYWYQQSLDQGLQFLIQYYNGEERAKGNILERFSAQQFPDLHSELNLSSLELGDSALYFCASSEGGTGSKLGTEAFFGQGTRLTVV.

This clonotype has a handful of counts. The rearrangement uses TRBV20-1 and TRBJ1-6; weak D call: TRBD1 (6 bases). V lost 5 bases and J 0 bases, leaving 14 bases between the germline ends. Germline-derived CDR1 and CDR2 are DFQATT and SNEGSKA (reference sequence). This CDR3 is built from 16 residues. CDR3 residues: CSAYYRDFSYNSPLHF. CDR3 in DNA: TGCAGTGCTTATTACAGGGACTTCTCCTATAATTCACCCCTCCACTTT.

The chain links TRBV7-2 to TRBJ2-1; no reliable D call. CDR3 length: 11 amino acids. Germline-derived CDR1 and CDR2 are SGHTA and FQGNSA. Trimming took off 8 bases at V and 4 bases at J, with 6 bases between the two ends. The DNA of the CDR3 is TGTGCCAGCGTGGTTTACAATGAGCAGTTCTTC. It encodes CASVVYNEQFF.

The rearrangement joins TRBV7-2 to TRBJ2-3; D possibly corresponds to TRBD1 (5 bases). In germline, CDR1 is SGHTA, CDR2 FQGNSA. This CDR3 comprises 16 residues. Trimming left V 4 bases short and J 4 bases short, with 18 bases between. CDR3 DNA: TGTGCCAGCAGCTCGAGCCTCAGGGTTTTCCCAGATACGCAGTATTTT. This gives the protein CASSSSLRVFPDTQYF. Supplemented by reference TRBV7-2 and TRBJ2-3, the full variable domain reads GAGVSQSPSNKVTEKGKDVELRCDPISGHTALYWYRQSLGQGLEFLIYFQGNSAPDKSGLPSDRFSAERTGGSVSTLTIQRTQQEDSAVYLCASSSSLRVFPDTQYFGPGTRLTVL.

The V gene is TRBV3-1, the J gene TRBJ1-2, with D tentatively TRBD1 (6 bases). CDR3 length: 15 amino acids. V shed 0 bases and J shed 4 bases, with 12 bases lying between them. The V gene's germline CDR1 is LGHDT and CDR2 YNNKEL (reference sequence). As DNA, the CDR3 is TGTGCCAGCAGCCAAGATTTGCGAGGGGGCTATGGCTACACCTTC. Translating it yields CASSQDLRGGYGYTF.

V is TRBV20-1 and J is TRBJ2-1, with D uncertain. Trimming cost V 6 bases and J 4 bases, with 10 bases left between them. Looked up from germline, CDR1 is DFQATT and CDR2 is SNEGSKA (reference sequence). The CDR3 sequence is 12 residues long. CDR3 coding DNA: TGCAGTGCCCCGGGCGGATACAATGAGCAGTTCTTC. It translates to CSAPGGYNEQFF.

V and J are TRBV6-5 and TRBJ2-7, with 8 bases aligning to TRBD1. Trimming at V came to 5 bases and at J to 5 bases, leaving 11 bases not matched to a gene. Germline V lookup: CDR1 MNHEY, CDR2 SVGAGI. This CDR3 region has 15 residues. The chain's CDR3 is CASSGATGEWDEQYF. In DNA form, the CDR3 reads TGTGCCAGCAGTGGGGCGACAGGGGAATGGGACGAGCAGTACTTC.

CDR3 sequence reads: CASSPSDRGQSTGELFF. The CDR3 region has the DNA TGCGCCAGCAGCCCGTCCGACAGGGGACAAAGCACCGGGGAGCTGTTTTTT. The V and J genes are TRBV4-1 and TRBJ2-2; 8 bases match TRBD1. Trimming cost V 4 bases and J 4 bases; bases outside gene matches: 11. Germline V gives CDR1 MGHRA, CDR2 YSYEKL. The CDR3 extends over 17 amino acids.

The J gene is TRBJ2-7, the V gene TRBV6-2 or TRBV6-3; 8 bases fit TRBD1. The CDR3 has 15 residues. Germline values: CDR1 MNHEY, CDR2 SVGEGT. The trim removed 3 bases at V and 6 bases at J, leaving 10 bases unmatched. The DNA for the CDR3 is TGTGCCAGCAGTTATAGTCGGACAGGGTCGGCCGAGCAGTACTTC. It encodes CASSYSRTGSAEQYF.

This chain joins TRBV6-6 and TRBJ1-2, with D unresolved. CDR1 is MNHNY, CDR2 SVGAGI, per germline (reference sequence). The CDR3 totals 16 residues. Trimming left V 7 bases short and J 6 bases short, with 24 bases between. Here the CDR3 reads CASTSILSRTLDGYTF. The CDR3 region has the DNA TGTGCCAGCACTAGCATACTCTCCAGGACGTTAGATGGCTACACCTTC.

This clonotype turned up a few times. The chain joins TRBV4-3 to TRBJ2-3; D not resolved. Germline CDR1 and CDR2: LGHNA and YSLEER. Trimming took 4 bases from V and 4 from J, leaving 15 bases between them. The CDR3 consists of 15 residues. The CDR3 spells CASSRRAGSADTQYF. The CDR3 bases are TGCGCCAGCAGCCGAAGGGCCGGGTCCGCAGATACGCAGTATTTT.